This T cell receptor beta chain was recovered during a study of shared clonotypes between healthy human individuals. Study overall: Three CD4 naive, three CD4 memory, two CD8 naive and one CD8 memory plate were used per donor.

Original processing methods: With immunoSEQ giving junction-only sequences and no quality scores, filtering differed. Sequencing was performed with immunoSEQ multiplex PCR; in TCRdb, only in-frame clones are kept and a portion is missing. V, J and clone size were drawn from that table, and D and trimming were deduced from the DNA. The data hold some 1 million clones, with roughly 80% observed a single time. This CDR3 is built from 17 residues. From germline, CDR1 is LGHNT and CDR2 FRNRAP. Trimming took 1 base from V and 0 from J; bases not matched to a gene: 5. J is TRBJ2-1 and V is TRBV12-5; 8 bases fit TRBD2. This receptor was obtained from a man younger than 35 in good health. Sequencing was carried out using memory CD4+ T cells sorted from blood. Subset here: CD45RA-negative fraction. CDR3 sequence (DNA): TGTGCTAGTGGTTTGGGGGCGGGAGGCAACTCCTACAATGAGCAGTTCTTC. It translates to CASGLGAGGNSYNEQFF.